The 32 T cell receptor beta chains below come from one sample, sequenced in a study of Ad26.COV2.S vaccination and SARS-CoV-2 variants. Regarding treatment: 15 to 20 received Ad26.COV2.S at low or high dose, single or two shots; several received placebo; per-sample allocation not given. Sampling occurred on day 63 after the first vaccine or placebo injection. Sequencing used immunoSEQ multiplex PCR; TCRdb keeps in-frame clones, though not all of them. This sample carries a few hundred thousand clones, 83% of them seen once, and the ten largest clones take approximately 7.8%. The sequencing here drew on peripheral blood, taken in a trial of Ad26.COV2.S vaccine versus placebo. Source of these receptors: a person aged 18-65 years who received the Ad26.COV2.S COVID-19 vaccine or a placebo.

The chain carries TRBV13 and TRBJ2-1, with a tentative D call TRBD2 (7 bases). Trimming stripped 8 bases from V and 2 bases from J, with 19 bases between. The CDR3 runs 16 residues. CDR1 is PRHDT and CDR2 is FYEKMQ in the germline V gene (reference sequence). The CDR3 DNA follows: TGTGCCAGCGGGGGGCCGCTAGCGGCGGCCTACAATGAGCAGTTCTTC. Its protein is CASGGPLAAAYNEQFF.

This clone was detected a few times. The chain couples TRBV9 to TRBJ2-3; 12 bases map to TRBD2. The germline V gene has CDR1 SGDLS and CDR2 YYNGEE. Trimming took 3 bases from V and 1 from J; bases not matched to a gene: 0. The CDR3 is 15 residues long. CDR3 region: CASSGLAGGTDTQYF. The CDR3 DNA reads TGTGCCAGCAGCGGACTAGCGGGGGGCACAGATACGCAGTATTTT.

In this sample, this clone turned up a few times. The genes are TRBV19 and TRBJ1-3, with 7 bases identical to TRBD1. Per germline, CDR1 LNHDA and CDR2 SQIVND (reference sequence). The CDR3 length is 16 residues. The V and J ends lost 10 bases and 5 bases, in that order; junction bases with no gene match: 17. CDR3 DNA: TGTGCCATAAGCTCCAGGGGGATGAGCGGCAGAAACACCATATATTTT. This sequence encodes CAISSRGMSGRNTIYF. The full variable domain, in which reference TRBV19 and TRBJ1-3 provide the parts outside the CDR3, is DGGITQSPKYLFRKEGQNVTLSCEQNLNHDAMYWYRQDPGQGLRLIYYSQIVNDFQKGDIAEGYSVSREKKESFPLTVTSAQKNPTAFYLCAISSRGMSGRNTIYFGEGSWLTVV.

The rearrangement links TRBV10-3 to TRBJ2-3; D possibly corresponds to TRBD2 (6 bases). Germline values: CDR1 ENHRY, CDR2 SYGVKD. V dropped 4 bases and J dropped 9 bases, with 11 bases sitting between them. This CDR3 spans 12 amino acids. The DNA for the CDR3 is TGTGCCATCAGTGGGGGACTGGGAACGCAGTATTTT. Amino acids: CAISGGLGTQYF.

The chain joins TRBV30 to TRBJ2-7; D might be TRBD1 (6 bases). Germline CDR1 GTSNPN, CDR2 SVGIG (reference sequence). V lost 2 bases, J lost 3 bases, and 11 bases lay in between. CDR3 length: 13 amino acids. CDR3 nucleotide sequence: TGTGCCTGGAGTCCGGGACAAGGCTACGAGCAGTACTTC. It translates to CAWSPGQGYEQYF.

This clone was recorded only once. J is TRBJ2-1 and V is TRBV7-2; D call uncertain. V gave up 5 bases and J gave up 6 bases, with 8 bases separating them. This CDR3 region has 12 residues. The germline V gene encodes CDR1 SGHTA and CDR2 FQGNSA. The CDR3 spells CASSRHRNEQFF. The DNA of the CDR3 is TGTGCCAGCAGCCGACATCGCAATGAGCAGTTCTTC. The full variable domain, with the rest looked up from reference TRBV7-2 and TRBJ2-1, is GAGVSQSPSNKVTEKGKDVELRCDPISGHTALYWYRQSLGQGLEFLIYFQGNSAPDKSGLPSDRFSAERTGGSVSTLTIQRTQQEDSAVYLCASSRHRNEQFFGPGTRLTVL.

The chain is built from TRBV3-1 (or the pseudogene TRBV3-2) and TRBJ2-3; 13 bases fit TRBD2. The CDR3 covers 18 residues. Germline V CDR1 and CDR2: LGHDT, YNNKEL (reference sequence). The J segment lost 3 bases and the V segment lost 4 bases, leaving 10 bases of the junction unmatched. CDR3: CASSPPGLAGEVTDTQYF. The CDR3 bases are TGTGCCAGCAGCCCTCCTGGACTAGCGGGGGAGGTGACAGATACGCAGTATTTT.

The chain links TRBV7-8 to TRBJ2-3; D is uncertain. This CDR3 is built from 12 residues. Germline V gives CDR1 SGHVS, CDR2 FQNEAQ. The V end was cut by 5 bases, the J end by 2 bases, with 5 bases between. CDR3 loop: CASSPNTDTQYF. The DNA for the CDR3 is TGTGCCAGCAGCCCCAACACAGATACGCAGTATTTT.

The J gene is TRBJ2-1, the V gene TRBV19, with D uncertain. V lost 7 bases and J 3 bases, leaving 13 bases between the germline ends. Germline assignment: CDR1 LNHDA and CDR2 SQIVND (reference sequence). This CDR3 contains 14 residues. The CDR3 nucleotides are TGTGCCAGTAAGAATTTGCGGCTCTACAATGAGCAGTTCTTC. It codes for CASKNLRLYNEQFF.

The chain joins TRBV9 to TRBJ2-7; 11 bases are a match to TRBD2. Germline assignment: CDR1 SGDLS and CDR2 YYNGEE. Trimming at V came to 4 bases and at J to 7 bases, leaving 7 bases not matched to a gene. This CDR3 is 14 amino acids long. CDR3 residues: CASSPSGGIGEQYF. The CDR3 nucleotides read TGTGCCAGCAGCCCTAGCGGGGGGATCGGGGAGCAGTACTTC.

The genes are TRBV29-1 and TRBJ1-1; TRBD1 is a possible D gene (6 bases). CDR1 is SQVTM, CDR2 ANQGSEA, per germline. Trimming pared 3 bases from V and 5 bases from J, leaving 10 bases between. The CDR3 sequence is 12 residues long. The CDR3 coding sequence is TGCAGCGTTGAGCACAGGGCTACTGAAGCTTTCTTT. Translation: CSVEHRATEAFF.

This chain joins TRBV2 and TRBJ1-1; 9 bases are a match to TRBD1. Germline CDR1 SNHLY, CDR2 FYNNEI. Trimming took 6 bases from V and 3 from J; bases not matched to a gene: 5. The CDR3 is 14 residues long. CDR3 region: CASRWTGADTEAFF. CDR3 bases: TGTGCCAGCAGGTGGACAGGGGCGGACACTGAAGCTTTCTTT.

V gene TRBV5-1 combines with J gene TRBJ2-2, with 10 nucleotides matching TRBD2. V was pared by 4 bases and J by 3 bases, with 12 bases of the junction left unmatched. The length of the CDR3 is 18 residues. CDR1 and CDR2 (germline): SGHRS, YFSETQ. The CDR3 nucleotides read TGCGCCAGCAGCCCGAAACCCTCTAGCGGGAGTTACACCGGGGAGCTGTTTTTT. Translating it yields CASSPKPSSGSYTGELFF.

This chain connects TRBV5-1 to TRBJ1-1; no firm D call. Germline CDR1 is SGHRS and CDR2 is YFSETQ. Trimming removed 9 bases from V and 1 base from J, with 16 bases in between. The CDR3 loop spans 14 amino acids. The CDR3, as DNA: TGCGCCACCAGATCTGACACCCAGAACACTGAAGCTTTCTTT. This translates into CATRSDTQNTEAFF.

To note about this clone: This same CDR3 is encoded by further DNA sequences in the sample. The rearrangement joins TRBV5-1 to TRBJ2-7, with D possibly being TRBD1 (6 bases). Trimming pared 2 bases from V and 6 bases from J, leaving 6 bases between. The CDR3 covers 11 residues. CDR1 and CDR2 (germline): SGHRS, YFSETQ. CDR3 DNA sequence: TGCGCCAGCAGCTTAGGGGGCGAGCAGTACTTC. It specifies CASSLGGEQYF.

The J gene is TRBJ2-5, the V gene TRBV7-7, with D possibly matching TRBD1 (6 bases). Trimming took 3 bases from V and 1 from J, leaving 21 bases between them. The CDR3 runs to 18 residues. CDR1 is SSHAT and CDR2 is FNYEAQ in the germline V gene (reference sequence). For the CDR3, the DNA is TGTGCCAGCAGCTTCAGACCCCTAGACAGGCCCACCCAAGAGACCCAGTACTTC. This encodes CASSFRPLDRPTQETQYF.

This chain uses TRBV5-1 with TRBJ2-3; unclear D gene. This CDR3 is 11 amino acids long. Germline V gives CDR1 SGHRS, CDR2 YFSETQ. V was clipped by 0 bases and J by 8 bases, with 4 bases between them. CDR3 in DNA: TGCGCCAGCAGCTTGGAAGGTACGCAGTATTTT. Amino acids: CASSLEGTQYF.

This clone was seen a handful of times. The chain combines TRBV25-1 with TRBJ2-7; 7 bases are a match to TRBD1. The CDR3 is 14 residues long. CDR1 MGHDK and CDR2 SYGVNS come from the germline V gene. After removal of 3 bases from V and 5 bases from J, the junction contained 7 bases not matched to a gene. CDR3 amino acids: CASSEGQIGHEQYF. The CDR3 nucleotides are TGTGCCAGCAGTGAGGGACAGATTGGCCACGAGCAGTACTTC.

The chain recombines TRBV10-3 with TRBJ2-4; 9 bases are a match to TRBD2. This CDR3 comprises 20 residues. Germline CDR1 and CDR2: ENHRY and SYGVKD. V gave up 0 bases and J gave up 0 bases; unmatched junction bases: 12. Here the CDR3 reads CAISESQREDPVIAKNIQYF. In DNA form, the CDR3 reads TGTGCCATCAGTGAGTCCCAGCGGGAGGACCCGGTAATAGCCAAAAACATTCAGTACTTC.

The CDR3 loop is CASSPPPSGHEAFF. The CDR3 coding sequence is TGTGCCAGCAGCCCACCCCCTTCGGGCCATGAAGCTTTCTTT. V is TRBV7-9 and J is TRBJ1-1; D call uncertain. The length of the CDR3 is 14 residues. V lost 5 bases and J lost 7, with 17 bases in between. CDR1 SEHNR and CDR2 FQNEAQ come from the germline V gene (reference sequence).

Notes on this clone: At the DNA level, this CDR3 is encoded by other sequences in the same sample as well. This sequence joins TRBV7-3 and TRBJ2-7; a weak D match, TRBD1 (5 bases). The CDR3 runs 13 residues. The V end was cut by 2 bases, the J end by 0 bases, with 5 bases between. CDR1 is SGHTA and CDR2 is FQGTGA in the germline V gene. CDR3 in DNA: TGTGCCAGCAGCTTAGGGGCCTCCTACGAGCAGTACTTC. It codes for CASSLGASYEQYF.

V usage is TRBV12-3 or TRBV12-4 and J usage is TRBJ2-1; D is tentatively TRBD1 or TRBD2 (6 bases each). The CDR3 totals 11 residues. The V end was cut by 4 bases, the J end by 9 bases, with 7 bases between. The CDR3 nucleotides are TGTGCCAGCAGTTGGGGGGCTGAGCAGTTCTTC. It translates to CASSWGAEQFF.

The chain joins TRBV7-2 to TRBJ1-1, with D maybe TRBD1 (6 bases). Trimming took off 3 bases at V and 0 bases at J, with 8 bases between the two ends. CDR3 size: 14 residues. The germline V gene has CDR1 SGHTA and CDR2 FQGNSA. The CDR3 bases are TGTGCCAGCAGCTTGACAGGAATGAACACTGAAGCTTTCTTT. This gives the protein CASSLTGMNTEAFF.

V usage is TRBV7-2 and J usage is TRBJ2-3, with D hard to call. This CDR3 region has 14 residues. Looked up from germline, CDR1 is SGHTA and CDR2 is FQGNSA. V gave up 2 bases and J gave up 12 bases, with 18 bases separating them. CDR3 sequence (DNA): TGTGCCAGCAGCTTATGGGTTCCTGTTTATAGTCAGTATTTT. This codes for CASSLWVPVYSQYF. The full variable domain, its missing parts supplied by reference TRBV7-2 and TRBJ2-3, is GAGVSQSPSNKVTEKGKDVELRCDPISGHTALYWYRQSLGQGLEFLIYFQGNSAPDKSGLPSDRFSAERTGGSVSTLTIQRTQQEDSAVYLCASSLWVPVYSQYFGPGTRLTVL.

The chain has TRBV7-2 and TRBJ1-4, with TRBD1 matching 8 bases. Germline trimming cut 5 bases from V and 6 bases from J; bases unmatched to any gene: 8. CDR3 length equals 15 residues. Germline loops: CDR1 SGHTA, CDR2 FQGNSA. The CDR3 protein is CASSRTGGVYEKLFF. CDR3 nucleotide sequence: TGTGCCAGCAGCAGAACAGGGGGAGTATATGAAAAACTGTTTTTT.

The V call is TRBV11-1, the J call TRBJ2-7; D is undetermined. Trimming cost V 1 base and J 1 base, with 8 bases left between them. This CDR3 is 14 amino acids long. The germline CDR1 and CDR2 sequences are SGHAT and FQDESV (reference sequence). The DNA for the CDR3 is TGTGCCAGCAGCTTAGAAATTGGTTCCTACGAGCAGTACTTC. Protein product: CASSLEIGSYEQYF. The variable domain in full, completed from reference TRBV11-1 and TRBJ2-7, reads EAEVAQSPRYKITEKSQAVAFWCDPISGHATLYWYRQILGQGPELLVQFQDESVVDDSQLPKDRFSAERLKGVDSTLKIQPAELGDSAMYLCASSLEIGSYEQYFGPGTRLTVT.

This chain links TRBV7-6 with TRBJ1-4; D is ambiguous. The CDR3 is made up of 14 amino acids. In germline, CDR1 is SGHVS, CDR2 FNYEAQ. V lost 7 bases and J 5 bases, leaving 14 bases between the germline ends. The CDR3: CASTRRVGNEKLFF. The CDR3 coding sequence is TGTGCCAGCACCCGTAGGGTCGGCAATGAAAAACTGTTTTTT.

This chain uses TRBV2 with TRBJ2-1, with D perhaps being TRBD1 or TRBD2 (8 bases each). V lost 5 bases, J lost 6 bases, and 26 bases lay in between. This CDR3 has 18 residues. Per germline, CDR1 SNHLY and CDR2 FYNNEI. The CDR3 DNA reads TGTGCCAGCAGTACAGGGGGTAGCGGGATCCAGGGCCTCAATGAGCAGTTCTTC. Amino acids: CASSTGGSGIQGLNEQFF.

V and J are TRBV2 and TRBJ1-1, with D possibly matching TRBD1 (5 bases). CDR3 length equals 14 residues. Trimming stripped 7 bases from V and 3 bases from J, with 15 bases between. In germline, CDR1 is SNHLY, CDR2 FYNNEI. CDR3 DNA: TGTGCCAGCACCGACCCGGGGCGCGACACTGAAGCTTTCTTT. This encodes CASTDPGRDTEAFF.

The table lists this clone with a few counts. This CDR3 is CASITHEVEQYF. The CDR3 DNA is TGCGCCAGCATCACGCACGAGGTCGAGCAGTACTTC. This chain links TRBV23-1 with TRBJ2-7; no clear D. TRBV23-1 is placed among ORFs of uncertain function. V lost 7 bases and J 6 bases, leaving 13 bases between the germline ends. The CDR3 consists of 12 residues.

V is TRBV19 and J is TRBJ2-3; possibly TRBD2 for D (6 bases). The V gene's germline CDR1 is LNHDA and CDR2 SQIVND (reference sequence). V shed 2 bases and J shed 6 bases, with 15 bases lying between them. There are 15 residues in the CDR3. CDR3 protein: CASSIYGGPVDTQYF. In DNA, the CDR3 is TGTGCCAGTAGTATATATGGAGGGCCCGTCGATACGCAGTATTTT.

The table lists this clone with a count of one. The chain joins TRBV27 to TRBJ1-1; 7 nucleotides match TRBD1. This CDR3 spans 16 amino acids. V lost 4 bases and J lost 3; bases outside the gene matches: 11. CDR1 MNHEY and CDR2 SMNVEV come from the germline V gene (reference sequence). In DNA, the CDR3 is TGTGCCAGCAGTTCCTTCTCCCTCACAGGGGACACTGAAGCTTTCTTT. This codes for CASSSFSLTGDTEAFF.